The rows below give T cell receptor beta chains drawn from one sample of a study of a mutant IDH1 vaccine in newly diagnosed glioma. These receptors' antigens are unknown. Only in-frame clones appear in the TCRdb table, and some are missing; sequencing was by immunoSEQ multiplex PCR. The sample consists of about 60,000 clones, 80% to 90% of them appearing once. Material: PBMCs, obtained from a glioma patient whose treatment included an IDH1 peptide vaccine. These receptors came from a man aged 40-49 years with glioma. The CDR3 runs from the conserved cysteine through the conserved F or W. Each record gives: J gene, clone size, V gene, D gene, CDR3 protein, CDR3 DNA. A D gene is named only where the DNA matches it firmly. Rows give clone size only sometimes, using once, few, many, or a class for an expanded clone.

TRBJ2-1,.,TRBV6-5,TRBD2,CASSWGLAGANEQFF,TGTGCCAGCAGTTGGGGACTAGCGGGAGCAAATGAGCAGTTCTTC
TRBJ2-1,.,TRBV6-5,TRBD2,CASSPQRDSYNEQFF,TGTGCCAGCAGTCCTCAGCGGGACTCCTACAATGAGCAGTTCTTC
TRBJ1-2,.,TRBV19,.,CASSIFGGALKGYTF,TGTGCCAGTAGTATTTTCGGGGGCGCATTGAAAGGCTACACCTTC
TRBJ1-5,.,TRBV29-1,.,CSVEEGGIGNQPQHF,TGCAGCGTTGAAGAAGGGGGAATTGGCAATCAGCCCCAGCATTTT
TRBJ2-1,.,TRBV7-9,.,CASSLLFRYNEQFF,TGTGCCAGCAGCTTATTGTTCCGCTACAATGAGCAGTTCTTC
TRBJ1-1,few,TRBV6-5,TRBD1,CASSYWGTDEAFF,TGTGCCAGCAGTTACTGGGGGACAGACGAAGCTTTCTTT
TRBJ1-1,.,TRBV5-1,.,CASSFLRGGDSTEAFF,TGCGCCAGCAGCTTCCTCAGGGGAGGTGATAGCACTGAAGCTTTCTTT
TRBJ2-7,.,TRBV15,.,CATSRDRGPTYEQYF,TGTGCCACCAGCAGAGACCGGGGACCCACCTACGAGCAGTACTTC
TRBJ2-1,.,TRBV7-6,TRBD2,CASSVTSGRVYNEQFF,TGTGCCAGCAGCGTAACTAGCGGGAGGGTATACAATGAGCAGTTCTTC
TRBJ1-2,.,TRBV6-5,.,CASRGGYGYTF,TGTGCCAGCCGGGGAGGGTATGGCTACACCTTC
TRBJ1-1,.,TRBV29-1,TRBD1,CSVRTGGVTEAFF,TGCAGCGTTCGGACAGGAGGCGTCACTGAAGCTTTCTTT
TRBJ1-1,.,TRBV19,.,CASSERQNTEAFF,TGTGCCAGTAGTGAACGGCAGAACACTGAAGCTTTCTTT
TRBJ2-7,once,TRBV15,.,CATSRDPSPYEQYF,TGTGCCACCAGCAGAGATCCTTCCCCCTACGAGCAGTACTTC
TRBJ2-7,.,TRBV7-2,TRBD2,CASSLAGELAGRGQYF,TGTGCCAGCAGCTTAGCGGGGGAACTAGCGGGAAGGGGGCAGTACTTC
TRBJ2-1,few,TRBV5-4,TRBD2,CASSRDAGGDNEQFF,TGTGCCAGCAGTCGGGACGCGGGAGGAGACAATGAGCAGTTCTTC
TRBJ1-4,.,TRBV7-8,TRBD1,CASSYRRGDEKLFF,TGTGCCAGCAGTTACCGCAGGGGGGACGAAAAACTGTTTTTT
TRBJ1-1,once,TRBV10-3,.,CAAAVGSNTEAFF,TGTGCCGCTGCCGTGGGTTCGAACACTGAAGCTTTCTTT
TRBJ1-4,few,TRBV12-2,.,CASPAHQGATNEKLFF,TGTGCAAGTCCCGCTCATCAGGGAGCCACTAATGAAAAACTGTTTTTT
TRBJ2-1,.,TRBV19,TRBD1,CASSTRTGSYNEQFF,TGTGCCAGTAGTACGAGGACAGGTTCCTACAATGAGCAGTTCTTC
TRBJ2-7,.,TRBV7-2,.,CASSFPPTYEQYF,TGTGCCAGCAGCTTCCCACCTACCTACGAGCAGTACTTC
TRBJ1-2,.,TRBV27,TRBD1,CASSPQGDRVSAYSYGYTF,TGTGCCAGCAGTCCCCAGGGGGACAGGGTTTCTGCGTATAGCTATGGCTACACCTTC
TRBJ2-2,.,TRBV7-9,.,CATLRGWELFF,TGTGCCACCCTGAGGGGTTGGGAGCTGTTTTTT
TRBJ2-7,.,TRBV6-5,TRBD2,CASSYGVAGGPTEQYF,TGTGCCAGCAGTTACGGGGTAGCGGGAGGGCCTACCGAGCAGTACTTC
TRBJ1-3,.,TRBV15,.,CATSREGTFGNTIYF,TGTGCCACCAGCAGAGAAGGGACTTTTGGAAACACCATATATTTT
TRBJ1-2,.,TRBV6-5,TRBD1,CASSRDSNNYGYTF,TGTGCCAGCAGTAGGGACAGCAATAACTATGGCTACACCTTC